This note documents a single T cell receptor (beta chain) sequence. Original processing methods: By means of reference gene primer amplification, nucleated cell counts were estimated. The table came from immunoSEQ multiplex PCR; TCRdb's copy has only in-frame clones and leaves some out. For V, J and clone size, that table is used; D and trimming come from the DNA. This sample yields about 260,000 clones, of which more than 75% are seen a single time; about 2.1% belongs to the top ten. The sample originates from a study of blood T cell repertoires in COVID-19. Study-wide background: Nucleic acid was either cDNA or gDNA, and it came from T cells, B-cell-depleted T cells, or PBMCs.

V was trimmed by 2 bases and J by 9 bases, leaving 11 bases between them. CDR1 and CDR2 from the germline V gene are LGHNT and FRNRAP. This CDR3 has 13 residues. The TCR originated in a woman aged 45-59 years with acute or convalescent COVID-19. The specimen was peripheral blood. The gene calls are TRBV12-5 and TRBJ2-1; a weak D match, TRBD2 (5 bases). Here the CDR3 DNA reads TGTGCTAGTGGTTTGAAGGAGGTAGGTGAGCAGTTCTTC. This gives the protein CASGLKEVGEQFF. The full variable domain, in which reference TRBV12-5 and TRBJ2-1 provide the parts outside the CDR3, is DARVTQTPRHKVTEMGQEVTMRCQPILGHNTVFWYRQTMMQGLELLAYFRNRAPLDDSGMPKDRFSAEMPDATLATLKIQPSEPRDSAVYFCASGLKEVGEQFFGPGTRLTVL.